Given below is one T cell receptor beta chain in context. The antigen is undetermined. After removal of 7 bases from V and 8 bases from J, the junction contained 7 bases not matched to a gene. The V gene's germline CDR1 is MDHEN and CDR2 SYDVKM. The length of the CDR3 is 12 residues. The sample comes from a study of cytomegalovirus exposure and HLA in healthy donors. Study overall: As an earlier analysis found, some 180 million T cells yielded some 120 million unique TCR beta sequences.

The PCR was carried out with 60 Vbeta primers and 13 Jbeta primers. Data came from immunoSEQ multiplex PCR; TCRdb stores just in-frame clones and leaves some out. In all, the sample yields about 150,000 clones. Study-wide findings and caveats: In an earlier analysis, about 90% or about 30%: the productive usage of most TCR beta V segments.

Material: PBMCs. This chain links TRBV28 with TRBJ1-1; 7 bases line up with TRBD1. This receptor was identified in a woman between 50 and 59 years old in good health and CMV-seronegative. The CDR3 loop is CASTWDSREAFF. In nucleotides, the CDR3 is TGTGCCAGCACCTGGGACAGTCGCGAAGCTTTCTTT. Together with reference TRBV28 and TRBJ1-1, the CDR3 gives the full variable domain: DVKVTQSSRYLVKRTGEKVFLECVQDMDHENMFWYRQDPGLGLRLIYFSYDVKMKEKGDIPEGYSVSREKKERFSLILESASTNQTSMYLCASTWDSREAFFGQGTRLTVV.